Listed below are T cell receptor beta chains from one sample, sequenced in a study of identical twins. TCRdb reprocessed the 5' RACE reads with MiXCR, giving one entry per CDR3 protein. The sample lists hundreds of thousands of distinct CDR3 sequences; 6% to 8.5% were seen once. These data also formed part of another study, on yellow fever vaccine responses in identical twins.

Sequencing was performed on CD8+ T cells sorted from blood. The receptors stem from a young woman in good health. The CDR3 runs from the conserved cysteine through the conserved F or W. Each record gives: CDR3 length, V gene, CDR3 protein.

>15|TRBV10-2
CASSELLTGSYGYTF
>17|TRBV19
CASSMRKPLAGIDTQYF
>16|TRBV9
CASSPRLASGTDTQYF
>16|TRBV15
CATSRDWNSGQETQYF
>18|TRBV24-1
CATRMVDTSGRRRGEQFF
>12|TRBV6-4
CASGRGTGELFF
>14|TRBV6-5
CASSYLARTDTQYF
>15|TRBV5-1
CASSFLWEGPYEQYF
>17|TRBV28
CASSLGGDRGSDTEAFF
>17|TRBV7-8
CASSLASGTGKDTEAFF
>17|TRBV7-2
CASSSDGTGISYNEQFF
>14|TRBV15
CATLDQGASETQYF
>16|TRBV4-1
CASSQGAGGTTDTQYF
>17|TRBV20-1
CSARVPPPGQDARTLHF
>17|TRBV11-2
CASSSGLAGALYNEQFF
>11|TRBV29-1
CSVLGRTEAFF
>14|TRBV20-1
CSARDGSDGSPLHF
>15|TRBV24-1
CATSDPRACWETQYF
>14|TRBV10-2
CASSIRGQQDTQYF
>15|TRBV5-4
CASSPGWGAANEQYF
>13|TRBV28
CASSFGTVYEQYF
>15|TRBV9
CASSAGTSGIYEQYF
>14|TRBV12-3/TRBV12-4
CASTLAGGPETQYF
>15|TRBV12-3/TRBV12-4
CASSYTGTSNEKLFF
>15|TRBV6-1
CASSPETGGIQPQHF
>12|TRBV20-1
CSAATGGNEQFF
>15|TRBV29-1
CSVQQDSSYNSPLHF
>12|TRBV10-1
CASSIGVYEQYF
>16|TRBV6-1
CASSRSPGQGINEQFF
>13|TRBV7-8
CAMQSDNLETQYF
>14|TRBV5-6
CASSFDRSPDTQYF
>14|TRBV6-1
CANSVLDGVDTQYF
>15|TRBV2
CASPQGIRSQETQYF
>15|TRBV7-9
CASSFTSGISDTQYF
>14|TRBV29-1
CSVIVGTASYEQYF
>18|TRBV4-1
CASSLQRLDRLNYNEQFF